A single sample is the source of the 15 T cell receptor beta chains below, sequenced in a study of cytomegalovirus exposure and HLA in healthy donors. PCR involved 60 Vbeta and 13 Jbeta primers. The assay was immunoSEQ multiplex PCR, and TCRdb's table has in-frame clones only and misses some. This table has about 100,000 clones, about four fifths appearing once. Sequenced: PBMCs. The receptors originated from a woman in her forties in good health and CMV-seronegative.

The chain joins TRBV5-1 to TRBJ2-7; 9 nucleotides line up with TRBD2. Germline CDR1 is SGHRS and CDR2 is YFSETQ. V lost 0 bases to trimming and J lost 3 bases; unmatched junction nucleotides: 4. The CDR3 totals 15 residues. The chain's CDR3 is CASSLELAGYYEQYF. In DNA, the CDR3 is TGCGCCAGCAGCTTGGAACTAGCGGGTTACTACGAGCAGTACTTC.

This chain uses TRBV18 with TRBJ1-6; 10 bases are shared with TRBD1. The V gene's germline CDR1 is KGHSH and CDR2 LQKENI. Trimming at V came to 6 bases and at J to 7 bases, leaving 3 bases not matched to a gene. The CDR3 length is 14 residues. The CDR3 bases are TGTGCCAGCTCGCGGGACAGGGGCAATTCACCCCTCCACTTT. Its protein is CASSRDRGNSPLHF.

V usage is TRBV9 and J usage is TRBJ2-7; maybe TRBD2 (6 bases). The ends were cut back, 3 bases at V and 5 bases at J, with 15 bases in the middle. The CDR3 covers 14 residues. In germline, CDR1 is SGDLS, CDR2 YYNGEE. The CDR3 reads CASSEKTSPNEQYF. The CDR3 DNA is TGTGCCAGCAGCGAGAAGACTAGTCCTAACGAGCAGTACTTC.

This chain joins TRBV7-3 and TRBJ2-2; TRBD2 matches at 8 bases. J gave up 0 bases and V 1 base, and 4 bases lay outside the gene matches. The germline CDR1 and CDR2 sequences are SGHTA and FQGTGA. The CDR3 runs 17 residues. The CDR3 bases are TGTGCCAGCAGCTTAAATGGGCGGGGGGCGAACACCGGGGAGCTGTTTTTT. This gives the protein CASSLNGRGANTGELFF.

The chain couples TRBV5-1 to TRBJ2-7, with TRBD1 matching over 9 bases. This CDR3 is built from 14 residues. Trimming cost V 4 bases and J 6 bases; bases outside gene matches: 8. The V gene's germline CDR1 is SGHRS and CDR2 YFSETQ. The CDR3 DNA sequence: TGCGCCAGCAGCCCGATGGGGACAGGGTCCGAGCAGTACTTC. Protein: CASSPMGTGSEQYF.

V and J are TRBV30 and TRBJ1-2; 11 nucleotides agree with TRBD1. This CDR3 region has 13 residues. The V and J ends lost 2 bases and 7 bases, in that order; junction bases with no gene match: 3. Germline CDR1 and CDR2: GTSNPN and SVGIG (reference sequence). CDR3 in DNA: TGTGCCTGGAGTTACGGGACAGGGGGTGGCTACACCTTC. Translating gives CAWSYGTGGGYTF.

This chain links TRBV7-2 with TRBJ2-1; 10 bases line up with TRBD2. Trimming cost V 5 bases and J 9 bases; bases outside gene matches: 7. Germline CDR1 SGHTA, CDR2 FQGNSA. This CDR3 has 14 residues. The CDR3 loop reads CASSLGLADLEQFF. In DNA form, the CDR3 reads TGTGCCAGCAGCCTAGGACTAGCGGACCTTGAGCAGTTCTTC.

The sample holds a few counts of this clone. V is TRBV9 and J is TRBJ1-2; 7 bases agree with TRBD1. The CDR3 covers 14 residues. J gave up 8 bases and V 4 bases, and 11 bases lay outside the gene matches. CDR1 is SGDLS and CDR2 is YYNGEE in the germline V gene. CDR3 bases: TGTGCCAGCAGCCCCGGTGACAGGGTGGGGGGCTACACCTTC. As protein: CASSPGDRVGGYTF.

The chain has TRBV19 and TRBJ1-2; D unresolved. The germline V gene encodes CDR1 LNHDA and CDR2 SQIVND (reference sequence). The CDR3 totals 13 residues. Trimming took off 7 bases at V and 4 bases at J, with 13 bases between the two ends. CDR3 bases: TGTGCCAGTAAAGTCCCAGGTACCTATGGCTACACCTTC. Translated, it gives CASKVPGTYGYTF. The whole variable domain, filled in from reference TRBV19 and TRBJ1-2, reads DGGITQSPKYLFRKEGQNVTLSCEQNLNHDAMYWYRQDPGQGLRLIYYSQIVNDFQKGDIAEGYSVSREKKESFPLTVTSAQKNPTAFYLCASKVPGTYGYTFGSGTRLTVV.

For this clone: One end of the junction is discordant with germline, which a read error may explain. The V and J genes are TRBV30 and TRBJ1-6; 8 bases agree with TRBD1. The germline V gene encodes CDR1 GTSNPN and CDR2 SVGIG (reference sequence). This CDR3 spans 16 amino acids. The CDR3 DNA reads TGTGCCTGGAGTGGGAGGACAGGGTTTCGTAATTCCCCCCTCAACTTT. Protein sequence: CAWSGRTGFRNSPLNF.

Here the CDR3 DNA reads TGTGCCAGCAGCAAATATGCGGCCTACAATGAGCAGTTCTTC. As protein: CASSKYAAYNEQFF. V gene TRBV21-1 combines with J gene TRBJ2-1; TRBD2, as called in the table, went unchecked against the DNA. TRBV21-1 is annotated as a pseudogene. The CDR3 is made up of 14 amino acids.

The chain links TRBV27 to TRBJ1-3; D not resolved. Germline V CDR1 and CDR2: MNHEY, SMNVEV (reference sequence). The CDR3 is 15 amino acids. Deletions cut 0 bases from V and 2 bases from J, with 8 bases between. The CDR3 here is CASSLSYGAGNTIYF. The DNA for the CDR3 is TGTGCCAGCAGTTTATCTTACGGAGCTGGAAACACCATATATTTT.

Points on this clone: Germline is not matched at one junction end, which may reflect a read error. The CDR3 DNA reads as TGTTCCAGCAGCTTAGCGCGGGGAGGACCTAATGAAAAACTGTTTTTT. Translation gives CSSSLARGGPNEKLFF. The rearrangement uses TRBV7-9 and TRBJ1-4; D gene unclear. From germline, CDR1 is SEHNR and CDR2 FQNEAQ (reference sequence). This CDR3 spans 16 amino acids.

The V and J genes are TRBV4-3 and TRBJ2-3, with D possibly matching TRBD1 (5 bases). The CDR3 extends over 14 amino acids. Germline V lookup: CDR1 LGHNA, CDR2 YSLEER. Deletions cut 1 base from V and 1 base from J, with 6 bases between. The CDR3 here is CASSQGGGTDTQYF. The CDR3 nucleotides read TGCGCCAGCAGCCAAGGGGGCGGCACAGATACGCAGTATTTT.

This sequence joins TRBV6-6 and TRBJ1-5, with unresolved D. CDR3 length: 14 amino acids. V was clipped by 6 bases and J by 7 bases, with 16 bases between them. Germline lookup yields CDR1 MNHNY and CDR2 SVGAGI (reference sequence). The CDR3 DNA is TGTGCCAGCAGAGGCGCCGGGGAAGGGCAGCCCCAGCATTTT. It specifies CASRGAGEGQPQHF.